The 8 T cell receptor beta chains below were found in one sample sequenced in a study of cytomegalovirus exposure and HLA in healthy donors (TCRdb year 2017). Library prep was done by the immunoSEQ multiplex PCR assay. For the multiplex PCR, a mixture combining 60 forward primers for TCR Vbeta segments and 13 reverse primers for TCR Jbeta segments was used. Not all clones reach the TCRdb copy of this immuneACCESS table, which keeps in-frame sequences only. Checked studies attribute under half of the gap to unresolved V genes and leave the rest unexplained. This sample is represented by about 180,000 clones; about 80% of them were singletons. Together, the top ten hold about 1.5% of the sample. Sequencing was carried out using PBMCs. The receptors were sampled from a man aged 35 to 55 in good health and CMV-seronegative.

The chain has TRBV4-1 and TRBJ2-3, with 10 bases aligning to TRBD2. The V and J ends lost 5 bases and 2 bases, in that order; junction bases with no gene match: 4. The CDR3 has 15 residues. Germline V lookup: CDR1 MGHRA, CDR2 YSYEKL. Here the CDR3 reads CASSEGLAATDTQYF. The CDR3 nucleotides read TGCGCCAGCAGCGAAGGACTAGCGGCCACAGATACGCAGTATTTT.

The chain couples TRBV25-1 to TRBJ1-3; D remains ambiguous. The CDR3 covers 15 residues. Germline V CDR1 and CDR2: MGHDK, SYGVNS. V lost 6 bases and J 0 bases, leaving 12 bases between the germline ends. CDR3 DNA: TGTGCCAGCAGCCCAGCGTCCTTCTCTGGAAACACCATATATTTT. Its translation is CASSPASFSGNTIYF.

The chain combines TRBV28 with TRBJ2-7, with TRBD2 matching over 14 bases. The trim removed 3 bases at V and 4 bases at J, leaving 2 bases unmatched. This CDR3 spans 15 amino acids. Per the germline V gene, CDR1 is MDHEN and CDR2 is SYDVKM. Here the CDR3 reads CASSLTSGGAYEQYF. CDR3 bases: TGTGCCAGCAGTTTGACTAGCGGGGGGGCATACGAGCAGTACTTC.

This clone appeared a single time. The chain uses TRBV9 and TRBJ2-2; 12 positions match TRBD2. CDR3 length equals 18 residues. CDR1 is SGDLS, CDR2 YYNGEE, per germline. Trimming cost V 4 bases and J 2 bases; bases outside gene matches: 9. The CDR3 nucleotides are TGTGCCAGCAGCCTTCGCCAGACTAGCGGGGGAAACACCGGGGAGCTGTTTTTT. Translating it yields CASSLRQTSGGNTGELFF.

The chain employs TRBV7-8 and TRBJ1-2; 7 nucleotides align to TRBD1. Germline CDR1 is SGHVS and CDR2 is FQNEAQ. V shed 2 bases, J shed 6 bases, and the junction held 3 bases outside the gene matches. CDR3 size: 13 residues. The CDR3 spells CASSLLRGNGYTF. The CDR3 DNA follows: TGTGCCAGCAGCTTACTCAGGGGGAATGGCTACACCTTC. The whole variable domain, filled in from reference TRBV7-8 and TRBJ1-2, reads GAGVSQSPRYKVAKRGQDVALRCDPISGHVSLFWYQQALGQGPEFLTYFQNEAQLDKSGLPSDRFFAERPEGSVSTLKIQRTQQEDSAVYLCASSLLRGNGYTFGSGTRLTVV.

The gene calls are TRBV14 and TRBJ2-3, with TRBD2 matching 10 bases. The CDR3 is made up of 15 amino acids. V trimming: 5 bases; J trimming: 1 base; junction bases outside the gene matches: 3. CDR1 and CDR2 from the germline V gene are SGHDN and FVKESK. CDR3 DNA sequence: TGTGCCAGCAGCTCTACTAGCGGGGGCACAGATACGCAGTATTTT. It codes for CASSSTSGGTDTQYF.

A note on this clone: Other DNA sequences in the same sample also yield this CDR3. The J gene is TRBJ1-2, the V gene TRBV29-1; TRBD1 matches 10 bases. The CDR3 runs 13 residues. With V trimmed by 6 bases and J by 4 bases, 5 bases remained unmatched. Germline CDR1 reads SQVTM; CDR2 reads ANQGSEA. The CDR3 sequence: CSVTGGAGYGYTF. The CDR3 DNA sequence: TGCAGCGTGACAGGGGGCGCTGGCTATGGCTACACCTTC.

This clone has only a few counts. This chain joins TRBV7-9 and TRBJ2-7, with D maybe TRBD1 (6 bases). Germline CDR1 reads SEHNR; CDR2 reads FQNEAQ (reference sequence). The CDR3 runs 14 residues. V was trimmed by 5 bases and J by 2 bases, leaving 13 bases between them. CDR3 sequence reads: CASSPKGQTYEQYF. In DNA, the CDR3 is TGTGCCAGCAGCCCAAAAGGACAGACCTACGAGCAGTACTTC.